The present T cell receptor beta chain was sequenced within a study of blood T cell repertoires in COVID-19. Deletions cut 1 base from V and 7 bases from J, with 5 bases between. The germline V gene encodes CDR1 SGHAT and CDR2 FQNNGV. The CDR3 is 12 residues long. Produced via immunoSEQ multiplex PCR; TCRdb's table is partial and in-frame only. The sample has 250,000 or so clones, approximately 80% seen once. The source of this sequence is a man between 25 and 39 years old who had recovered from COVID-19. The sequencing sample was made of peripheral blood. The V and J genes are TRBV11-2 and TRBJ2-1, with no clear D. The CDR3 region is CASSLGRNEQFF. DNA of the CDR3: TGTGCCAGCAGCTTAGGCCGGAATGAGCAGTTCTTC.